This entry lists 3 T cell receptor beta chains sequenced from one sample in a study of T cells in Graves' hyperthyroidism and ophthalmopathy. RNA transcripts yielded amplified TCR beta CDR3 regions. With the HTBI primer set, the TCR CDR3 went through a first round of RT-PCR. MiXCR was run by TCRdb on the multiplex PCR reads, yielding one entry per CDR3 protein. Seen here are around 350,000 distinct CDR3 sequences, nearly 15% observed once, and the top ten hold 15% to 20%. Sample: blood. All receptors come from a woman in her fifties or sixties with Graves' ophthalmopathy.

In its sample, this clonotype was seen many times. The chain employs TRBV3-1 and TRBJ2-1, with a tentative D call TRBD2 (6 bases). The germline V and J ends were trimmed by 1 base and 10 bases, with 14 bases remaining between them. Germline V gene lookup returns CDR1 LGHDT and CDR2 YNNKEL (reference sequence). The CDR3 has 14 amino acids. The CDR3 DNA reads as TGTGCCAGCAGCCAAGGGGACTGGGACGGGGAGCAGTTCTTC. Its translation is CASSQGDWDGEQFF.

There are many counts of this clonotype. The chain links TRBV27 to TRBJ1-1; D perhaps matches TRBD1 (5 bases). The germline CDR1 and CDR2 sequences are MNHEY and SMNVEV (reference sequence). Trimming pared 3 bases from V and 1 base from J, leaving 15 bases between. The CDR3 is made up of 16 amino acids. DNA of the CDR3: TGTGCCAGCAGTTTCCTATCGAGGGGAACGAACACTGAAGCTTTCTTT. Translated, it gives CASSFLSRGTNTEAFF.

The sample holds many counts of this clonotype. This sequence joins TRBV27 and TRBJ2-7, with TRBD1 identical over 7 bases. After removal of 3 bases from V and 3 bases from J, the junction contained 5 bases not matched to a gene. The germline V gene has CDR1 MNHEY and CDR2 SMNVEV (reference sequence). The CDR3 has 14 residues. CDR3 coding DNA: TGTGCCAGCAGTTTCAGTGACAGGGACTACGAGCAGTACTTC. This sequence encodes CASSFSDRDYEQYF.